The 26 T cell receptor beta chains presented below share a single source sample, sequenced in a study of radiation and T cells in renal cell carcinoma. The time point denotes: baseline pretreatment blood. Treatment specified: 15 Gy SBRT to primary tumor, nephrectomy 4 weeks later. Sequencing used immunoSEQ multiplex PCR; TCRdb keeps in-frame clones, though not all of them. Of roughly 100,000 clones in the sample, 82% were seen once. The starting material was blood, obtained from a patient whose treatment included radiotherapy and nephrectomy. The receptors were gathered from a man aged 60 to 69 with renal cell carcinoma.

The chain recombines TRBV9 with TRBJ2-5; D possibly uses TRBD1 or TRBD2 (7 bases each). Trimming removed 1 base at V and 5 bases at J, with 15 bases between. Germline values: CDR1 SGDLS, CDR2 YYNGEE. CDR3 length: 15 residues. The CDR3 is CASSVTNRGGETQYF. CDR3 DNA sequence: TGTGCCAGCAGCGTAACCAACAGGGGAGGGGAGACCCAGTACTTC. The variable domain in full, with the rest retrieved from reference TRBV9 and TRBJ2-5, is DSGVTQTPKHLITATGQRVTLRCSPRSGDLSVYWYQQSLDQGLQFLIQYYNGEERAKGNILERFSAQQFPDLHSELNLSSLELGDSALYFCASSVTNRGGETQYFGPGTRLLVL.

The chain joins TRBV27 to TRBJ2-5; D unclear. V lost 6 bases, J lost 5 bases, and 10 bases lay in between. Germline CDR1 reads MNHEY; CDR2 reads SMNVEV (reference sequence). The CDR3 length is 12 residues. CDR3 DNA sequence: TGTGCCAGCAGGAGGTTTGGGGAGACCCAGTACTTC. It encodes CASRRFGETQYF.

The gene calls are TRBV5-1 and TRBJ1-5; D not certain. The CDR3 has 16 residues. The V end was cut by 4 bases, the J end by 3 bases, with 17 bases between. Germline loops: CDR1 SGHRS, CDR2 YFSETQ. The CDR3, as DNA: TGCGCCAGCAGCCTCGGGCCCTCCTCATCCAATCAGCCCCAGCATTTT. Translated, it gives CASSLGPSSSNQPQHF.

The chain is built from TRBV4-1 and TRBJ1-4; D is unresolved. CDR3 length equals 15 residues. Trimming took 0 bases from V and 8 from J, leaving 13 bases between them. Germline assignment: CDR1 MGHRA and CDR2 YSYEKL. CDR3 residues: CASSQEGGPREKLFF. In DNA, the CDR3 is TGCGCCAGCAGCCAAGAGGGCGGGCCGCGGGAAAAACTGTTTTTT.

The chain employs TRBV27 and TRBJ2-2; TRBD1 is a possible D gene (6 bases). The CDR3 is 15 residues long. Germline V gene lookup returns CDR1 MNHEY and CDR2 SMNVEV (reference sequence). V shed 3 bases and J shed 4 bases, with 12 bases lying between them. The DNA for the CDR3 is TGTGCCAGCAGTTTTACGGGACACCGCACCGGGGAGCTGTTTTTT. Protein product: CASSFTGHRTGELFF.

The chain links TRBV13 to TRBJ1-1; D unclear. Germline V gene lookup returns CDR1 PRHDT and CDR2 FYEKMQ (reference sequence). V dropped 5 bases and J dropped 1 base, with 14 bases sitting between them. The length of the CDR3 is 15 residues. In DNA, the CDR3 is TGTGCCAGCAGCCACCCAAGCCTGGGGAACACTGAAGCTTTCTTT. Encoded protein: CASSHPSLGNTEAFF.

The gene calls are TRBV11-1 and TRBJ2-3, with D maybe TRBD2 (7 bases). V was clipped by 5 bases and J by 3 bases, with 18 bases between them. The CDR3 totals 16 residues. CDR1 is SGHAT, CDR2 FQDESV, per germline (reference sequence). The CDR3: CASSANRDGRTDTQYF. CDR3 bases: TGTGCCAGCAGCGCTAACAGGGACGGGAGGACAGATACGCAGTATTTT.

This clone was counted a single time. The chain has TRBV4-2 and TRBJ1-1, with D possibly being TRBD1 (6 bases). Trimming left V 0 bases short and J 1 base short, with 15 bases between. The CDR3 sequence is 17 residues long. Germline CDR1 reads LGHNA; CDR2 reads YNFKEQ. This chain's CDR3 is CASSQEAGRGWNTEAFF. DNA for the CDR3: TGTGCCAGCAGCCAAGAGGCTGGCAGGGGCTGGAACACTGAAGCTTTCTTT.

The V gene is TRBV7-6, the J gene TRBJ2-2; 10 bases align to TRBD1. This CDR3 has 18 residues. Germline V gene lookup returns CDR1 SGHVS and CDR2 FNYEAQ. The J segment lost 3 bases and the V segment lost 0 bases, leaving 7 bases of the junction unmatched. Here the CDR3 reads CASSLARMDRGDTGELFF. The CDR3 nucleotides read TGTGCCAGCAGCTTAGCGCGAATGGACAGGGGGGACACCGGGGAGCTGTTTTTT.

This chain connects TRBV2 to TRBJ2-3, with 10 bases aligning to TRBD2. The CDR3 covers 16 residues. The germline gives CDR1 SNHLY, CDR2 FYNNEI. The ends lost 1 base at V and 4 bases at J; junction bases unmatched: 5. CDR3 protein: CASSEGLAGGADTQYF. CDR3 bases: TGTGCCAGCAGTGAAGGGTTAGCGGGAGGCGCAGATACGCAGTATTTT. Filled out from reference TRBV2 and TRBJ2-3, the complete variable domain reads EPEVTQTPSHQVTQMGQEVILRCVPISNHLYFYWYRQILGQKVEFLVSFYNNEISEKSEIFDDQFSVERPDGSNFTLKIRSTKLEDSAMYFCASSEGLAGGADTQYFGPGTRLTVL.

This clone was recorded only once. The gene calls are TRBV5-1 and TRBJ2-7, with 14 nucleotides matching TRBD2. Germline CDR1 and CDR2: SGHRS and YFSETQ. With V trimmed by 2 bases and J by 0 bases, 10 bases remained unmatched. This CDR3 has 19 residues. The CDR3 nucleotides are TGCGCCAGCAGCTTCGGACTAGCGGGAGGTTATTCGAGCTCCTACGAGCAGTACTTC. Translation: CASSFGLAGGYSSSYEQYF.

About this clone itself: Within the sample, other DNA sequences also encode this same CDR3. The V call is TRBV19, the J call TRBJ2-7, with TRBD2 matching 11 bases. CDR1 and CDR2 from the germline V gene are LNHDA and SQIVND (reference sequence). The CDR3 runs to 13 residues. The ends lost 6 bases at V and 3 bases at J; junction bases unmatched: 1. DNA of the CDR3: TGTGCCAGTAGCGGGACTAGCGGCTACGAGCAGTACTTC. It is translated as CASSGTSGYEQYF. Full variable domain (remainder filled in from reference TRBV19 and TRBJ2-7): DGGITQSPKYLFRKEGQNVTLSCEQNLNHDAMYWYRQDPGQGLRLIYYSQIVNDFQKGDIAEGYSVSREKKESFPLTVTSAQKNPTAFYLCASSGTSGYEQYFGPGTRLTVT.

The V gene is TRBV29-1, the J gene TRBJ2-5, with D uncertain. V was cut by 1 base and J by 2 bases, with 11 bases left in between. Looked up from germline, CDR1 is SQVTM and CDR2 is ANQGSEA. This CDR3 is built from 14 residues. The chain's CDR3 is CSVEGPQLQETQYF. DNA for the CDR3: TGCAGCGTTGAAGGGCCGCAACTGCAAGAGACCCAGTACTTC.

The CDR3 nucleotides are TGTGCCACCAGCAGAGAGGGGGGAGACAGGGGACGTGGAGAGACCCAGTACTTC. As protein: CATSREGGDRGRGETQYF. J is TRBJ2-5 and V is TRBV15; the match to TRBD1 covers 8 bases. CDR3 length: 18 residues. CDR1 LNHNV and CDR2 YYDKDF come from the germline V gene (reference sequence). J was trimmed by 4 bases and V by 0 bases; bases with no gene match: 13.

J is TRBJ1-2 and V is TRBV7-8, with 10 bases matching TRBD1. V gave up 1 base and J gave up 7 bases; unmatched junction bases: 9. Per the germline V gene, CDR1 is SGHVS and CDR2 is FQNEAQ. This CDR3 has 16 amino acids. The CDR3 sequence: CASSLERGDRGIGYTF. CDR3 DNA: TGTGCCAGCAGCTTAGAGAGGGGGGACAGGGGTATTGGCTACACCTTC.

The rearrangement uses TRBV5-6 and TRBJ1-3; a possible D gene is TRBD1 (6 bases). CDR3 size: 16 residues. Germline V gives CDR1 SGHDT, CDR2 YYEEEE. The germline V and J ends were trimmed by 0 bases and 0 bases, with 10 bases remaining between them. In nucleotides, the CDR3 is TGTGCCAGCAGCTTGGGAGCAGGGGCCTCTGGAAACACCATATATTTT. This gives the protein CASSLGAGASGNTIYF. Full variable domain (rest looked up from reference TRBV5-6 and TRBJ1-3): DAGVTQSPTHLIKTRGQQVTLRCSPKSGHDTVSWYQQALGQGPQFIFQYYEEEERQRGNFPDRFSGHQFPNYSSELNVNALLLGDSALYLCASSLGAGASGNTIYFGEGSWLTVV.

V is TRBV10-2 and J is TRBJ1-2, with 10 nucleotides matching TRBD1. The trim removed 2 bases at V and 3 bases at J, leaving 12 bases unmatched. Germline V lookup: CDR1 WSHSY, CDR2 SAAADI. The CDR3 is 18 residues long. The CDR3 reads CASSEGGTGEAVDYGYTF. The CDR3 DNA sequence: TGCGCCAGCAGTGAGGGGGGGACAGGGGAGGCAGTTGACTATGGCTACACCTTC.

This chain connects TRBV28 to TRBJ2-4; 7 nucleotides match TRBD1. Germline V gene data show CDR1 as MDHEN and CDR2 as SYDVKM. The CDR3 sequence is 13 residues long. V trimming: 6 bases; J trimming: 10 bases; junction bases outside the gene matches: 9. Here the CDR3 DNA reads TGTGCCAGCAGGAACAGGGGAGTAGAGATTCAGTACTTC. Translated, it gives CASRNRGVEIQYF.

The chain links TRBV18 to TRBJ1-2; D not resolved. There are 15 residues in the CDR3. The V end was cut by 2 bases, the J end by 2 bases, with 12 bases between. Germline V gene lookup returns CDR1 KGHSH and CDR2 LQKENI. CDR3 sequence: CASSPESRQNYGYTF. Here the CDR3 DNA reads TGTGCCAGCTCACCAGAGTCGCGGCAGAACTATGGCTACACCTTC.

The chain is built from TRBV19 and TRBJ2-5; no clear D gene. The germline V gene encodes CDR1 LNHDA and CDR2 SQIVND (reference sequence). Trimming shortened V by 7 bases and J by 5 bases, and 11 bases separated the two germline ends. CDR3 length: 12 residues. CDR3 sequence: CASTAEGETQYF. The CDR3 nucleotides read TGTGCCAGTACCGCTGAAGGCGAGACCCAGTACTTC.

This clone was detected ten times or more. The rearrangement uses TRBV7-8 and TRBJ1-4; D is unclear. Germline CDR1 and CDR2: SGHVS and FQNEAQ. The CDR3 extends over 20 amino acids. V was cut by 2 bases and J by 1 base, with 23 bases left in between. CDR3 in DNA: TGTGCCAGCAGCTTAATCATCTGGACGGCCCGTCAGCAAACTAATGAAAAACTGTTTTTT. It yields the protein CASSLIIWTARQQTNEKLFF.

The chain uses TRBV29-1 and TRBJ2-1, with 9 bases fitting TRBD2. Looked up from germline, CDR1 is SQVTM and CDR2 is ANQGSEA. The V and J ends lost 4 bases and 2 bases, in that order; junction bases with no gene match: 3. This CDR3 is 14 amino acids long. The CDR3 spells CSVGLAGTYNEQFF. The CDR3 DNA reads TGCAGCGTTGGGCTAGCGGGAACCTACAATGAGCAGTTCTTC.

The chain has TRBV28 and TRBJ1-1; D is unresolved. The CDR3 consists of 12 residues. Trimming took 3 bases from V and 0 from J, leaving 2 bases between them. From germline, CDR1 is MDHEN and CDR2 SYDVKM. The CDR3 is CASSLVNTEAFF. The CDR3 region has the DNA TGTGCCAGCAGTTTGGTGAACACTGAAGCTTTCTTT.

The table lists this clone with a count of one. The chain joins TRBV9 to TRBJ2-5; D is possibly TRBD1 (5 bases). The germline V gene has CDR1 SGDLS and CDR2 YYNGEE. The CDR3 contains 14 residues. The ends were cut back, 0 bases at V and 1 base at J, with 7 bases in the middle. In DNA, the CDR3 is TGTGCCAGCAGCGTAGGGGGCCTCCAAGAGACCCAGTACTTC. It yields the protein CASSVGGLQETQYF.

The rearrangement uses TRBV9 and TRBJ2-2; no clear D gene. Germline CDR1 is SGDLS and CDR2 is YYNGEE. The CDR3 length is 13 residues. Trimming cost V 2 bases and J 4 bases, with 6 bases left between them. In DNA, the CDR3 is TGTGCCAGCAGCGTCGGCGGCACCGGGGAGCTGTTTTTT. This gives the protein CASSVGGTGELFF. The variable domain in full, completed from reference TRBV9 and TRBJ2-2, reads DSGVTQTPKHLITATGQRVTLRCSPRSGDLSVYWYQQSLDQGLQFLIQYYNGEERAKGNILERFSAQQFPDLHSELNLSSLELGDSALYFCASSVGGTGELFFGEGSRLTVL.

This chain connects TRBV11-3 to TRBJ2-2, with D perhaps TRBD1 or TRBD2 (5 bases each). Germline lookup yields CDR1 SGHNT and CDR2 YENEEA. There are 16 residues in the CDR3. The ends were cut back, 0 bases at V and 1 base at J, with 9 bases in the middle. CDR3 bases: TGTGCCAGCAGCTTAGAGGGGACCAGGAACACCGGGGAGCTGTTTTTT. This translates into CASSLEGTRNTGELFF. The complete variable domain, with remaining parts taken from reference TRBV11-3 and TRBJ2-2, reads EAGVVQSPRYKIIEKKQPVAFWCNPISGHNTLYWYLQNLGQGPELLIRYENEEAVDDSQLPKDRFSAERLKGVDSTLKIQPAELGDSAVYLCASSLEGTRNTGELFFGEGSRLTVL.